This section outlines one T cell receptor (beta chain) sequence together with its context. The sample is drawn from a study of shared clonotypes between healthy human individuals. Trimming removed 5 bases from V and 3 bases from J, with 11 bases in between. In germline, CDR1 is SGHTA, CDR2 FQGNSA. The CDR3 consists of 14 residues. Using immunoSEQ multiplex PCR, the repertoire was profiled, and TCRdb retains in-frame clones only, with some absent. The sample lists around 750,000 clones, roughly 70% occurring once. The receptor comes from a woman aged 30 to 39 in good health. V usage is TRBV7-2 and J usage is TRBJ1-5; D is uncertain. Sequenced: memory CD4+ T cells sorted from blood. Subset described: CD45RA-negative fraction. CDR3 sequence: CASSPGGFNQPQHF. In DNA, the CDR3 is TGTGCCAGCAGCCCCGGCGGGTTCAATCAGCCCCAGCATTTT.